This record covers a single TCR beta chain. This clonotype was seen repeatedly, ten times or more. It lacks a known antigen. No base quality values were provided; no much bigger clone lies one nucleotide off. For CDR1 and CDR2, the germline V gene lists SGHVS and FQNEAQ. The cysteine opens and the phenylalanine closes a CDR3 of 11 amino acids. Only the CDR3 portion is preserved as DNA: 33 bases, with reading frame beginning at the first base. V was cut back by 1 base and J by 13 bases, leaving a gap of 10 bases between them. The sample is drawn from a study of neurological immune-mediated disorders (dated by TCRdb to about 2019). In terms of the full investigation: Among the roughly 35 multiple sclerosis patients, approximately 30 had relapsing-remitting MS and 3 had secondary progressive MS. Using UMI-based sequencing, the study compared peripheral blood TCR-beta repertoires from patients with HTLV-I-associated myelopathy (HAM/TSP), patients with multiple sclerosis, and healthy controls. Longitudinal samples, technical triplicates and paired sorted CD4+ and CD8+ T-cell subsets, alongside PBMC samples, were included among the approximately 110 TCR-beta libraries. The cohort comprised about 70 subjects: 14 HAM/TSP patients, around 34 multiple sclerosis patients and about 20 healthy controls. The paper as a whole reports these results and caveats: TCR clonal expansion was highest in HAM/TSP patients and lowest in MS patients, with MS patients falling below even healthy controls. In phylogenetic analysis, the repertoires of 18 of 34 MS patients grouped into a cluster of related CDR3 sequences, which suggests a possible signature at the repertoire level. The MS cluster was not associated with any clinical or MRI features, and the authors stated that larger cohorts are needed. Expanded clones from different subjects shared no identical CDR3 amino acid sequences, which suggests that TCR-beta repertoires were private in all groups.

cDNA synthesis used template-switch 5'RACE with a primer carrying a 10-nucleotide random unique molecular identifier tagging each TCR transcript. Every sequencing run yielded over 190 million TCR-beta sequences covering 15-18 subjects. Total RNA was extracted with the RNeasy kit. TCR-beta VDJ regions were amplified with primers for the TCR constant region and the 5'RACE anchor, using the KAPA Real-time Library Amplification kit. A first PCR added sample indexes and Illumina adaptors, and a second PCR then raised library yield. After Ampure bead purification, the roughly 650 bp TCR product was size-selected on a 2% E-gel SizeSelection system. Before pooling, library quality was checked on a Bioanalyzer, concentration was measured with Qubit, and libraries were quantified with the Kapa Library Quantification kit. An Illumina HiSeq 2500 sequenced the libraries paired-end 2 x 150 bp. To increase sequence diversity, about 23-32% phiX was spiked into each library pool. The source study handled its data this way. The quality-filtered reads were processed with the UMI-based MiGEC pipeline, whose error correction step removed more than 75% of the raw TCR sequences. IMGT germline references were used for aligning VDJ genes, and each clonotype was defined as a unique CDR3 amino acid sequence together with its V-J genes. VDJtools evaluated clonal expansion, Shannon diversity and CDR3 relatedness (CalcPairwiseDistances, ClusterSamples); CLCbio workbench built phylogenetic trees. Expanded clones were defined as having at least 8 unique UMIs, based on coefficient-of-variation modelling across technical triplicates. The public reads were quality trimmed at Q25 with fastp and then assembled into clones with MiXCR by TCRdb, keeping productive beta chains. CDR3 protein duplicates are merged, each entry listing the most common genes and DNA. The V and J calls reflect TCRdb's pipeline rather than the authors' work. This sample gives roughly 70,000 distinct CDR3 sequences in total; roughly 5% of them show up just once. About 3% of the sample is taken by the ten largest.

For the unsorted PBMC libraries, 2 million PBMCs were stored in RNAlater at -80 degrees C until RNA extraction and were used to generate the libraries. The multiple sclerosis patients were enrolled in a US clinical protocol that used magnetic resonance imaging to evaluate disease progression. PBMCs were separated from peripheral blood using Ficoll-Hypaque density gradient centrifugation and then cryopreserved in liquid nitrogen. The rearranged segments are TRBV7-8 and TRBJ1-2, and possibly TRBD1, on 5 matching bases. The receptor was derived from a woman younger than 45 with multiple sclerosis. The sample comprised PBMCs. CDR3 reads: CASSLVGETTF. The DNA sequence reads TGTGCCAGCAGCTTAGTAGGGGAAACCACCTTC.